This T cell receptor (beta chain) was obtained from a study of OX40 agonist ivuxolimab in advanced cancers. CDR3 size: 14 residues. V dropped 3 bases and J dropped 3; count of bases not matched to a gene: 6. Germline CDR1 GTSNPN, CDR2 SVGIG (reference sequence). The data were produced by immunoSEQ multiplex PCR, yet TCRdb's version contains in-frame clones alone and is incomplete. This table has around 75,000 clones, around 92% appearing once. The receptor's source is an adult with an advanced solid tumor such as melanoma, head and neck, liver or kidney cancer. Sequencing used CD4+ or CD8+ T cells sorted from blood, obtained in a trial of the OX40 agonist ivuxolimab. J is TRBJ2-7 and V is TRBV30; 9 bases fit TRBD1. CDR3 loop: CAWSRDRGGYEQYF. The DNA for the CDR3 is TGTGCCTGGAGCCGAGACAGGGGGGGCTACGAGCAGTACTTC.